A single sample gave rise to the 28 T cell receptor beta chains below, sequenced in a study of blood T cells in healthy people across ages. A J-beta primer mix and a sample-barcoded 5' primer were used in a second PCR of roughly 7 to 12 cycles. Via MiXCR, TCRdb re-called the 5' RACE reads, giving one row per CDR3 protein. Of about 1.8 million distinct CDR3 sequences listed, just under 50% are singletons. Sequenced input: blood. Source of these receptors: a woman aged 40 to 50 in good health.

The CDR3 spells CASSHKNTGELFF. CDR3 nucleotide sequence: TGTGCCAGCAGCCACAAGAACACCGGGGAGCTGTTTTTT. V is TRBV2 and J is TRBJ2-2; D unresolved. The length of the CDR3 is 13 residues. In germline, CDR1 is SNHLY, CDR2 FYNNEI. Trimming cost V 6 bases and J 1 base, with 6 bases left between them.

This CDR3 is CASSLAGLAGDEQYF. The DNA of the CDR3 is TGCGCCAGCAGCTTGGCCGGACTAGCGGGGGACGAGCAGTACTTC. The rearrangement joins TRBV5-1 to TRBJ2-7, with 13 bases lining up with TRBD2. CDR3 size: 15 residues. With V trimmed by 0 bases and J by 5 bases, 2 bases remained unmatched. Germline CDR1 is SGHRS and CDR2 is YFSETQ.

V is TRBV20-1 and J is TRBJ2-1; possible D gene TRBD2, 6 bases. V dropped 5 bases and J dropped 0 bases, with 11 bases sitting between them. CDR1 and CDR2 (germline): DFQATT, SNEGSKA (reference sequence). The CDR3 has 14 amino acids. CDR3: CSAVDGSSYNEQFF. The CDR3, as DNA: TGCAGTGCTGTCGACGGGAGCTCCTACAATGAGCAGTTCTTC.

This sequence joins TRBV5-6 and TRBJ1-6; D might be TRBD1 (6 bases). V lost 4 bases and J 5 bases, leaving 13 bases between the germline ends. CDR3 length equals 15 residues. Germline V gives CDR1 SGHDT, CDR2 YYEEEE. The CDR3: CASSATGNHNSPLHF. CDR3 DNA: TGTGCCAGCAGCGCGACAGGTAACCATAATTCACCCCTCCACTTT.

CDR3 region: CASSLSLGGNRGDTQYF. CDR3 bases: TGCGCCAGCAGCCTTTCACTGGGGGGAAATCGAGGAGATACGCAGTATTTT. The chain is built from TRBV5-1 and TRBJ2-3; weak D call: TRBD2 (6 bases). The CDR3 loop spans 17 amino acids. The V gene's germline CDR1 is SGHRS and CDR2 YFSETQ. V was pared by 4 bases and J by 5 bases, with 23 bases between.

V and J are TRBV7-2 and TRBJ2-3, with 10 positions matching TRBD2. CDR1 is SGHTA, CDR2 FQGNSA, per germline. The ends lost 5 bases at V and 0 bases at J; junction bases unmatched: 11. The CDR3 has 18 residues. CDR3 in DNA: TGTGCCAGCAGCCCCGGTTCTAGCGGGGGCCCCAGCACAGATACGCAGTATTTT. As protein: CASSPGSSGGPSTDTQYF.

This chain uses TRBV14 with TRBJ2-7, with D possibly matching TRBD1 (6 bases). The CDR3 loop spans 17 amino acids. In germline, CDR1 is SGHDN, CDR2 FVKESK. V was cut by 4 bases and J by 3 bases, with 22 bases left in between. CDR3 amino acids: CASSRDRTGIPSYEQYF. DNA of the CDR3: TGTGCCAGCAGCCGGGATCGAACAGGGATCCCCAGCTACGAGCAGTACTTC.

This clonotype was counted ten times or more. V and J are TRBV7-8 and TRBJ2-1, with TRBD2 identical over 8 bases. This CDR3 is 18 amino acids long. The ends lost 10 bases at V and 2 bases at J; junction bases unmatched: 19. CDR1 is SGHVS and CDR2 is FQNEAQ in the germline V gene. CDR3 sequence (DNA): TGTGCCACCCAACCAAGTACCGGGCGGGGGGCGGCCTACAATGAGCAGTTCTTC. Amino acid sequence: CATQPSTGRGAAYNEQFF.

The chain couples TRBV27 to TRBJ1-2; D is undetermined. The CDR3 length is 13 residues. Germline V gene sequence: CDR1 MNHEY, CDR2 SMNVEV (reference sequence). Trimming took 6 bases from V and 4 from J, leaving 12 bases between them. The CDR3 sequence is CASSRGRVYGYTF. CDR3 bases: TGTGCCAGCAGCCGGGGTCGCGTCTATGGCTACACCTTC.

This rearrangement joins TRBV20-1 to TRBJ2-4, with D perhaps TRBD1 or TRBD2 (6 bases each). There are 15 residues in the CDR3. Germline CDR1 is DFQATT and CDR2 is SNEGSKA (reference sequence). The ends were cut back, 4 bases at V and 5 bases at J, with 18 bases in the middle. The CDR3 region has the DNA TGCAGTGCTAAAGGAGGGGGACCTTTCGAAAACATTCAGTACTTC. It encodes CSAKGGGPFENIQYF.

The rearrangement links TRBV20-1 to TRBJ1-6; possible D gene TRBD1, 6 bases. CDR3 size: 15 residues. Germline CDR1 reads DFQATT; CDR2 reads SNEGSKA (reference sequence). Trimming stripped 1 base from V and 10 bases from J, with 17 bases between. CDR3 bases: TGCAGTGCTAGAGGCCACCAGGGGAGCTTCTCACCCCTCCACTTT. It codes for CSARGHQGSFSPLHF.

The rearrangement links TRBV4-2 to TRBJ2-3, with TRBD2 matching 8 bases. J gave up 9 bases and V 1 base, and 9 bases lay outside the gene matches. This CDR3 is 15 amino acids long. The germline V gene has CDR1 LGHNA and CDR2 YNFKEQ. The chain's CDR3 is CASSQGAGDPLTQYF. Written as DNA, the CDR3 is TGTGCCAGCAGCCAAGGAGCGGGGGACCCCTTGACGCAGTATTTT.

The gene calls are TRBV7-3 and TRBJ1-1; D not certain. V shed 1 base and J shed 1 base, with 10 bases lying between them. CDR3 length: 15 residues. Germline V gene lookup returns CDR1 SGHTA and CDR2 FQGTGA. In nucleotides, the CDR3 is TGTGCCAGCAGCTTAAATGGCAGGTGGAACACTGAAGCTTTCTTT. It specifies CASSLNGRWNTEAFF.

This clonotype was detected ten times or more. The V gene is TRBV28, the J gene TRBJ2-5; TRBD2 aligns across 7 bases. Looked up from germline, CDR1 is MDHEN and CDR2 is SYDVKM. The junction had 6 bases not matched to a gene; V was cut back by 3 bases and J by 2 bases. The length of the CDR3 is 15 residues. The CDR3 DNA is TGTGCCAGCAGTTTCGGGGGGAGAGGGCAAGAGACCCAGTACTTC. Translated, it gives CASSFGGRGQETQYF.

V is TRBV20-1 and J is TRBJ2-3; D may be TRBD1 (5 bases). This CDR3 is built from 16 residues. The germline V gene encodes CDR1 DFQATT and CDR2 SNEGSKA (reference sequence). Trimming cost V 0 bases and J 2 bases, with 15 bases left between them. CDR3 sequence (DNA): TGCAGTGCTAGAGATGTTTCCAGGGTCGCCACAGATACGCAGTATTTT. Its protein product is CSARDVSRVATDTQYF.

The table lists this clonotype with a few counts. The chain uses TRBV27 and TRBJ2-3, with 9 bases lining up with TRBD1. This CDR3 is 16 amino acids long. Per the germline V gene, CDR1 is MNHEY and CDR2 is SMNVEV (reference sequence). Germline trimming cut 1 base from V and 3 bases from J; bases unmatched to any gene: 5. The CDR3 DNA reads as TGTGCCAGCAGTTTATTGTGGGACAGGGTTACAGATACGCAGTATTTT. This codes for CASSLLWDRVTDTQYF.

The chain carries TRBV12-3 or TRBV12-4 and TRBJ2-4; no clear D. The germline V and J ends were trimmed by 5 bases and 0 bases, with 11 bases remaining between them. This CDR3 region has 15 residues. The CDR3 loop is CASSPTVGAKNIQYF. As DNA, the CDR3 is TGTGCCAGCAGTCCCACTGTAGGAGCCAAAAACATTCAGTACTTC.

The chain carries TRBV12-3 or TRBV12-4 and TRBJ2-5; D is perhaps TRBD2 (6 bases). This CDR3 spans 13 amino acids. V was clipped by 4 bases and J by 7 bases, with 13 bases between them. The CDR3: CASSSGGPGTQYF. In DNA form, the CDR3 reads TGTGCCAGCAGTTCTGGAGGGCCGGGGACCCAGTACTTC.

The CDR3 region has the DNA TGTGCCAGCAGCCTTCGACAGGGGGTAACCTACAATGAGCAGTTCTTC. Its protein is CASSLRQGVTYNEQFF. This chain uses TRBV3-1 with TRBJ2-1, with 9 positions matching TRBD1. V trimming: 4 bases; J trimming: 2 bases; junction bases outside the gene matches: 6. The germline V gene has CDR1 LGHDT and CDR2 YNNKEL (reference sequence). This CDR3 has 16 residues.

The genes are TRBV6-5 and TRBJ2-1; either TRBD1 or TRBD2 may fit D (5 bases each). V was shortened by 7 bases and J by 10 bases, with 14 bases between the two germline ends. The germline CDR1 and CDR2 sequences are MNHEY and SVGAGI. The CDR3 is 12 residues long. The CDR3 bases are TGTGCCAGCACCCTGGGGACGGCCGAGCAGTTCTTC. Encoded protein: CASTLGTAEQFF.

This rearrangement joins TRBV7-2 to TRBJ1-2; a weak D match, TRBD1 (5 bases). V lost 2 bases, J lost 7 bases, and 14 bases lay in between. Germline loops: CDR1 SGHTA, CDR2 FQGNSA. The CDR3 contains 14 residues. The CDR3: CASSLTTGPGGYTF. The CDR3 DNA reads as TGTGCCAGCAGCTTAACAACAGGTCCCGGTGGCTACACCTTC.

The CDR3, as DNA: TGTGCCAGCAGCTTAGGACGTTCTGAGGGTAACGCCCTGGCCAAAAACATTCAGTACTTC. This codes for CASSLGRSEGNALAKNIQYF. The V gene is TRBV7-2, the J gene TRBJ2-4; D might be TRBD2 (5 bases). V lost 1 base to trimming and J lost 1 base, with 23 bases between them. The CDR3 extends over 20 amino acids. The germline gives CDR1 SGHTA, CDR2 FQGNSA.

This clonotype was seen more than once but under ten times. The CDR3 spells CSAQLPGQGRANQPQHF. CDR3 DNA sequence: TGCAGTGCTCAATTACCGGGACAGGGACGTGCCAATCAGCCCCAGCATTTT. This chain joins TRBV20-1 and TRBJ1-5; 9 bases align to TRBD1. Germline V gene lookup returns CDR1 DFQATT and CDR2 SNEGSKA (reference sequence). The CDR3 contains 17 residues. V dropped 5 bases and J dropped 3; count of bases not matched to a gene: 14.

This clonotype turned up a few times. J is TRBJ1-2 and V is TRBV28; D unresolved. With 10 bases removed from V and 1 base from J, the gap between germline ends came to 16 bases. There are 14 residues in the CDR3. Germline CDR1 MDHEN, CDR2 SYDVKM. The CDR3 region is CAILPRINNYGYTF. In DNA, the CDR3 is TGTGCCATTCTCCCCCGAATTAATAACTATGGCTACACCTTC.

This clonotype was seen only a few times. V gene TRBV15 combines with J gene TRBJ1-5; D unresolved. CDR3 length equals 15 residues. Trimming stripped 0 bases from V and 4 bases from J, with 10 bases between. In germline, CDR1 is LNHNV, CDR2 YYDKDF (reference sequence). The CDR3 DNA follows: TGTGCCACCAGCAGAGATCGGGCAGATAATCAGCCCCAGCATTTT. Residues: CATSRDRADNQPQHF.

In this sample, this clonotype turned up a few times. V usage is TRBV20-1 and J usage is TRBJ2-3; D may be TRBD1 or TRBD2 (5 bases each). Trimming cost V 4 bases and J 1 base, with 12 bases left between them. This CDR3 contains 14 residues. The V gene's germline CDR1 is DFQATT and CDR2 SNEGSKA (reference sequence). The CDR3 is CSAIQGAGTDTQYF. CDR3 sequence (DNA): TGCAGTGCTATTCAGGGAGCGGGCACAGATACGCAGTATTTT.

In DNA, the CDR3 is TGTGCCAGCAGCTCGAAGGTCGGGGGCTCTTCCTATGGCTACACCTTC. It specifies CASSSKVGGSSYGYTF. V is TRBV7-2 and J is TRBJ1-2, with D possibly matching TRBD1 (6 bases). CDR1 and CDR2 from the germline V gene are SGHTA and FQGNSA. Trimming removed 4 bases from V and 4 bases from J, with 19 bases in between. The CDR3 extends over 16 amino acids.

The V and J genes are TRBV6-5 and TRBJ2-1; 8 nucleotides align to TRBD2. CDR3 length: 17 residues. Germline V gene sequence: CDR1 MNHEY, CDR2 SVGAGI. The V gene end was trimmed by 7 bases and the J gene end by 0 bases; junction bases not matched to a gene: 11. CDR3 bases: TGTGCCAGCACTTCCATCCGGGGGGGACTCTCCTACAATGAGCAGTTCTTC. Its translation: CASTSIRGGLSYNEQFF.